This T cell receptor (beta chain) derives from a study of T cells in Graves' hyperthyroidism and ophthalmopathy. Overall study: Before any treatment, at initial diagnosis, peripheral blood was collected. Study-wide points: Ophthalmopathy was predicted by the model a median of about 6.5 months ahead of onset. Ophthalmopathy was told apart from stable hyperthyroidism by a 13 V-J model.

Using RNA transcripts as the source, TCR beta CDR3 regions were amplified. First-round RT-PCR with HTBI primers amplified the TCR CDR3 region. TCRdb analysed the multiplex PCR reads with MiXCR anew, one entry per CDR3 protein. The sample lists 620,000 or so distinct CDR3 sequences; 14% were seen once. V dropped 5 bases and J dropped 1 base, with 18 bases sitting between them. The CDR3 runs 17 residues. This clonotype was detected many times. The antigen is not known. Lactation, pregnancy, other autoimmune disease or uncontrolled infection excluded patients. The TCR comes from a woman aged 45-65 years with Graves' ophthalmopathy. What was sequenced was blood. The rearrangement joins TRBV12-3 or TRBV12-4 to TRBJ2-1; D perhaps matches TRBD1 (5 bases). The CDR3 nucleotides are TGTGCCAGCAGTCAGGAAAAGACAGTGGATTCCTACAATGAGCAGTTCTTC. Its protein is CASSQEKTVDSYNEQFF.